The entry below gives a single T cell receptor (beta chain) sequence along with its context. First-strand cDNA relied on TRAV- and TRBV-specific primers spanning alpha and beta chains. The authors amplified TCRs for 20 PCR cycles with a constant-region primer and a V-primer adapter. TCRdb re-analysed the reads in MiXCR, keeping a single row per CDR3 protein. The data show thousands of distinct CDR3 sequences, about 53% seen once. All of the donors were given nivolumab, ipilimumab, aspirin, low-dose cyclophosphamide and low-dose radiotherapy as part of RACIN, a single-arm trial. Tumors of eligible patients were advanced, solid and lacking tumor-infiltrating lymphocytes. The data were obtained in a study of low-dose radiotherapy and immunotherapy resistance in tumors. Study-wide background: For four cycles from cycle 1 day 1, patients took 300 mg oral aspirin daily.

There are 14 residues in the CDR3. Trimming took 9 bases from V and 4 from J; bases not matched to a gene: 6. The V gene's germline CDR1 is WSHSY and CDR2 SAAADI. J is TRBJ2-3 and V is TRBV10-2; 11 nucleotides agree with TRBD1. The clonotype was recovered from a human donor with advanced metastatic prostate, ovarian, gallbladder or colorectal cancer (not recorded which). This table probably holds off-target reads from a library built for another chain. The CDR3: CASEPGQGADTQYF. The CDR3 region has the DNA TGCGCCAGTGAACCGGGACAGGGGGCAGATACGCAGTATTTT.